Below are 10 T cell receptor beta chains sequenced from a single sample in a study of T cells in Graves' hyperthyroidism and ophthalmopathy. The TCR beta CDR3 regions underwent amplification using RNA transcripts as the source. Researchers ran a first-round RT-PCR on the TCR CDR3 using the HTBI primer set. TCRdb fed the multiplex PCR reads into MiXCR, producing one record per CDR3 protein. Of 650,000 to 750,000 distinct CDR3 sequences listed, 14% are singletons. The source material was blood. The receptor source for this set is a woman between 18 and 30 years old with Graves' hyperthyroidism.

This clonotype was picked up many times. V and J are TRBV5-1 and TRBJ2-2; a weak D match, TRBD1 (6 bases). This CDR3 contains 14 residues. V lost 7 bases to trimming and J lost 4 bases, with 14 bases between them. Germline V gene data show CDR1 as SGHRS and CDR2 as YFSETQ. The DNA for the CDR3 is TGCGCCAGCTCTCAACAGGGCCTCACCGGGGAGCTGTTTTTT. It translates to CASSQQGLTGELFF.

This clonotype has a handful of counts. This chain connects TRBV10-1 to TRBJ2-2, with 10 bases identical to TRBD2. Per the germline V gene, CDR1 is WNHNN and CDR2 is SYGVQD (reference sequence). V dropped 4 bases and J dropped 4; count of bases not matched to a gene: 9. The CDR3 has 17 residues. Here the CDR3 reads CASSGGRTSGITGELFF. In DNA form, the CDR3 reads TGCGCCAGCAGTGGCGGCCGGACTAGCGGCATCACCGGGGAGCTGTTTTTT.

In the case of this clonotype: At one boundary the junction diverges from the germline segment, which might be a read error. The CDR3 sequence is CASRSRYNEQFF. CDR3 bases: TGCGCCAGCAGGTCCCGTTACAATGAGCAGTTCTTC. The chain combines TRBV7-9 with TRBJ2-1; D unresolved. This CDR3 contains 12 residues. Germline loops: CDR1 SEHNR, CDR2 FQNEAQ (reference sequence).

This clonotype was observed once. This may arise from a read error, as a much more abundant clone is one base away. This sequence joins TRBV11-1 and TRBJ2-2; TRBD1 or TRBD2 may be the D gene (5 bases each). Trimming left V 5 bases short and J 0 bases short, with 10 bases between. The CDR3 length is 15 residues. Germline V gene sequence: CDR1 SGHAT, CDR2 FQDESV (reference sequence). The CDR3 DNA is TGTGCCAGCAGCACGGGACGGACGAACACCGGGGAGCTGTTTTTT. It is translated as CASSTGRTNTGELFF.

This rearrangement joins TRBV7-2 to TRBJ2-1; D might be TRBD1 (6 bases). The V end lost 2 bases, the J end lost 2 bases, and 19 bases lay between the germline ends. In germline, CDR1 is SGHTA, CDR2 FQGNSA. The CDR3 is made up of 18 amino acids. The CDR3 region has the DNA TGTGCCAGCAGCTTATCGGGAATTACAGGGTTGGCCTACAATGAGCAGTTCTTC. It specifies CASSLSGITGLAYNEQFF.

At least ten counts were recorded for this clonotype. The chain has TRBV11-2 and TRBJ2-5; unclear D gene. The V gene lost 5 bases and the J gene lost 2 bases, with 15 bases spanning the gap. The CDR3 length is 15 residues. The germline V gene encodes CDR1 SGHAT and CDR2 FQNNGV. CDR3 nucleotides: TGTGCCAGCAGCCCCTATGGCAGCATGCAAGAGACCCAGTACTTC. This translates into CASSPYGSMQETQYF.

A word on this clonotype: A single base separates this from a much larger clone, so it may be a read error. The chain has TRBV7-9 and TRBJ2-1; TRBD2 agrees at 7 bases. The J segment lost 10 bases and the V segment lost 8 bases, leaving 14 bases of the junction unmatched. CDR1 and CDR2 (germline): SEHNR, FQNEAQ (reference sequence). There are 14 residues in the CDR3. The CDR3 region is CASSPPPGAGEQFF. CDR3 coding DNA: TGTGCCAGCTCACCACCTCCGGGAGCGGGAGAGCAGTTCTTC.

In this sample, this clonotype turned up a few times. The rearrangement uses TRBV5-8 and TRBJ2-1; D unclear. This CDR3 comprises 15 residues. V was cut by 4 bases and J by 3 bases, with 14 bases left in between. Germline V gives CDR1 SGHTS, CDR2 YDEGEE. CDR3 sequence: CASSRRPGVYNEQFF. The CDR3 region has the DNA TGTGCCAGCAGCCGAAGACCAGGCGTCTACAATGAGCAGTTCTTC.

This sequence joins TRBV29-1 and TRBJ1-2; D gene unclear. The V end lost 2 bases, the J end lost 10 bases, and 17 bases lay between the germline ends. Germline CDR1 SQVTM, CDR2 ANQGSEA. CDR3 size: 13 residues. CDR3 nucleotides: TGCAGCGTTGAACACCAGGCTATAGATATCTACACCTTC. It translates to CSVEHQAIDIYTF.

The genes are TRBV19 and TRBJ1-2, with D unclear. The CDR3 spans 12 residues. Germline CDR1 and CDR2: LNHDA and SQIVND (reference sequence). Trimming pared 6 bases from V and 0 bases from J, leaving 5 bases between. The CDR3 DNA sequence: TGTGCCAGTAGCATCTCTAACTATGGCTACACCTTC. As protein: CASSISNYGYTF.